This T cell receptor beta chain was profiled in a study of CD8+ T cells in alopecia areata. Study-level background: The authors grafted skin from roughly 6-12-month-old C3H/HeJ donors with spontaneous alopecia onto approximately 6-11-week-old female C3H/HeJ mice. Findings and limits, study-wide: Sequences from scalp samples also cover resident alphabeta T cells of normal skin. Against the mouse data, patients shared TCRs less clearly, possibly for HLA reasons. It was lesional scalp, especially alopecia totalis/universalis, that showed higher clonality than normal scalp.

Sorting used CD4, CD8alpha, NKG2D, NKG2ACE and other markers on pooled cutaneous lymph node cells. Investigators isolated RNA and reverse transcribed it into cDNA to act as the sequencing template. Sequencing used immunoSEQ multiplex PCR; TCRdb keeps in-frame clones, though not all of them. This sample shows approximately 280,000 clones and no singletons; about 1.1% rests with the ten largest. Turning to this clone: Its specificity is unknown. The gene names here belong to mouse. The sequence runs out 4 residues before the end of the CDR3; the remainder is reconstructed from the germline J gene.

CDR3 length: 13 amino acids. Germline V gene lookup returns CDR1 NSHNY and CDR2 SYGAGN. Material for sequencing was CD4+ T cells sorted from a lymph node. V is TRBV13-1 and J is TRBJ2-1; 7 nucleotides align to TRBD1. The receptor was derived from a C3H/HeJ mouse with alopecia areata. This strain has MHC haplotype H2-k. The CDR3: CASSETGLAEQFF. The CDR3 DNA, read in part, is TGTGCCAGCAGTGAGACAGGGCTGGCT.